The TCR beta chain under discussion was sequenced for a study of molecular identifiers for immune sequencing clone quantification. Overall study findings and caveats: Clones that had above 20 RNA copies took up over 98% of effector molecules but under 1% in naive cells. A shared barcode on identical TCR molecules could lead to underestimated sizes for highly expanded clones.

A remark on this clonotype: The target antigen is unknown. This may stem from a read error, because a much larger clone lies one nucleotide away.

Generation of bulk TCR libraries relied on previously described methods and listed TCR primers. TCRdb re-derived calls from the PCR reads in MiXCR, one entry per CDR3 protein. The sample shows roughly 9,700 distinct CDR3 sequences, around a fifth of them seen only once. Naive CD8 libraries were made from about 21,000 to 970,000 sorted cells, and they used 10%, 30% or 50% RNA. V was cut by 1 base and J by 5 bases, with 10 bases left in between. CDR1 is GTSNPN, CDR2 SVGIG, per germline (reference sequence). The CDR3 totals 13 residues. Material: naive CD8+ T cells from blood, with Jurkat cell RNA spiked in. Stated subset: FACS-sorted CD8+CD4-CCR7+CD45RA+ naive T cells. The source is a human donor in good health. Some libraries in this study had Jurkat cell RNA spiked in. The V gene is TRBV30, the J gene TRBJ2-3; tentatively, D is TRBD1 or TRBD2 (5 bases each). The CDR3 DNA is TGTGCCTGGAGTGCATATGGGGGAGATACGCAGTATTTT. It encodes CAWSAYGGDTQYF.